The 18 T cell receptor beta chains below come from one sample, sequenced in a study of T-cell reconstitution after alpha-beta-depleted transplantation in children. Using unique molecular identifiers, the investigators prepared the TCRbeta library. TCRdb re-derived calls from the PCR reads in MiXCR, one entry per CDR3 protein. Of hundreds of thousands of distinct CDR3 sequences in the sample, over 9.5% were seen once. The specimen was PBMCs from the stem cell graft donor, collected from the stem cell graft. The receptors were sampled from a human donor who donated a stem cell graft to a child with acute myeloid leukemia.

This clonotype was seen ten or more times. The chain links TRBV7-2 to TRBJ2-1; 9 nucleotides align to TRBD2. Per the germline V gene, CDR1 is SGHTA and CDR2 is FQGNSA. The length of the CDR3 is 16 residues. Trimming took 0 bases from V and 3 from J; bases not matched to a gene: 3. DNA for the CDR3: TGTGCCAGCAGCTTAGCGGCTAGCGGGAACTACAATGAGCAGTTCTTC. This codes for CASSLAASGNYNEQFF.

Regarding this clonotype: The junction shows a germline mismatch at one end, possibly a read error. The rearrangement links TRBV12-3 or TRBV12-4 to TRBJ2-1, with D perhaps matching TRBD2 (5 bases). The length of the CDR3 is 11 residues. CDR3 nucleotides: TGTGTCAGCAGTTTCGGGAACCCCGGATTCTTC. Encoded protein: CVSSFGNPGFF.

CDR3 loop: CSASSLGTINTGELFF. CDR3 sequence (DNA): TGCAGTGCTAGTTCCTTAGGGACAATAAACACCGGGGAGCTGTTTTTT. The chain recombines TRBV20-1 with TRBJ2-2; perhaps TRBD1 as D (6 bases). Looked up from germline, CDR1 is DFQATT and CDR2 is SNEGSKA (reference sequence). This CDR3 comprises 16 residues. V lost 3 bases to trimming and J lost 2 bases, with 16 bases between them.

The chain joins TRBV12-3 or TRBV12-4 to TRBJ2-5, with 14 bases identical to TRBD2. J gave up 3 bases and V 3 bases, and 6 bases lay outside the gene matches. This CDR3 comprises 17 residues. The CDR3 loop is CASSFGGTSGGKETQYF. The CDR3 DNA reads as TGTGCCAGCAGTTTTGGGGGGACTAGCGGGGGAAAAGAGACCCAGTACTTC.

At least ten counts were recorded for this clonotype. This rearrangement joins TRBV29-1 to TRBJ2-7; tentative D call: TRBD1 (7 bases). CDR3 size: 13 residues. CDR1 SQVTM and CDR2 ANQGSEA come from the germline V gene. With 4 bases removed from V and 3 bases from J, the gap between germline ends came to 13 bases. DNA for the CDR3: TGCAGCGTTGTGGGGGGACAGTACTACGAGCAGTACTTC. Protein product: CSVVGGQYYEQYF.

This clonotype was found many times. V usage is TRBV7-2 and J usage is TRBJ2-3; no clear D gene. CDR3 size: 13 residues. Trimming removed 5 bases at V and 2 bases at J, with 8 bases between. The germline gives CDR1 SGHTA, CDR2 FQGNSA. CDR3 amino acids: CASSLSFTDTQYF. For the CDR3, the DNA is TGTGCCAGCAGCCTAAGCTTCACAGATACGCAGTATTTT.

This clonotype was picked up many times. The chain joins TRBV20-1 to TRBJ2-1; 7 bases are a match to TRBD2. The ends lost 3 bases at V and 8 bases at J; junction bases unmatched: 13. Germline values: CDR1 DFQATT, CDR2 SNEGSKA (reference sequence). The CDR3 extends over 15 amino acids. The CDR3 DNA reads as TGCAGTGCTAGTCGGGGGAGGGCCCCTAGTTATGAGCAGTTCTTC. Its protein is CSASRGRAPSYEQFF.

This clonotype showed up many times. This chain links TRBV6-5 with TRBJ2-7, with D perhaps TRBD2 (5 bases). The CDR3 length is 14 residues. The germline CDR1 and CDR2 sequences are MNHEY and SVGAGI. Trimming removed 6 bases from V and 0 bases from J, with 12 bases in between. The CDR3 protein is CASSREFHSYEQYF. The DNA for the CDR3 is TGTGCCAGCAGCCGGGAATTCCACTCCTACGAGCAGTACTTC.

This clonotype was counted ten times or more. The J gene is TRBJ2-3, the V gene TRBV6-2 or TRBV6-3; no firm D call. V lost 6 bases, J lost 4 bases, and 11 bases lay in between. Germline CDR1 reads MNHEY; CDR2 reads SVGEGT. The CDR3 is made up of 13 amino acids. CDR3 protein: CASRPVGPDTQYF. As DNA, the CDR3 is TGTGCCAGCAGACCCGTAGGGCCAGATACGCAGTATTTT.

This clonotype was seen only a few times. The rearrangement links TRBV9 to TRBJ2-3, with D tentatively TRBD1 or TRBD2 (5 bases each). The CDR3 covers 20 residues. V was pared by 0 bases and J by 3 bases, with 26 bases between. CDR1 and CDR2 from the germline V gene are SGDLS and YYNGEE. CDR3 sequence (DNA): TGTGCCAGCAGCGTAGAAATCAGGTGGAAGGGGAGCCTCGAGACAGATACGCAGTATTTT. It translates to CASSVEIRWKGSLETDTQYF.

The chain is built from TRBV28 and TRBJ2-7; 7 bases line up with TRBD2. J lost 2 bases, V lost 8 bases, and 12 bases had no gene match. Germline CDR1 MDHEN, CDR2 SYDVKM. The CDR3 contains 15 residues. The CDR3 DNA is TGTGCCAGCCGGAGGCGGGAGACAATGACCTACGAGCAGTACTTC. Translated, it gives CASRRRETMTYEQYF.

This clonotype was detected a few times. The rearrangement joins TRBV6-2 or TRBV6-3 to TRBJ2-5, with 7 bases identical to TRBD1. The CDR3 spans 18 residues. Germline values: CDR1 MNHEY, CDR2 SVGEGT. The V and J ends lost 0 bases and 5 bases, in that order; junction bases with no gene match: 15. The CDR3 coding sequence is TGTGCCAGCAGTTACTCATGGGACGGGACAGTTAAAGCCGAGACCCAGTACTTC. It yields the protein CASSYSWDGTVKAETQYF.

This clonotype was observed a few times. V and J are TRBV11-2 and TRBJ2-7; possibly TRBD2 for D (5 bases). The CDR3 has 14 amino acids. V gave up 5 bases and J gave up 0 bases, with 11 bases separating them. Germline V CDR1 and CDR2: SGHAT, FQNNGV. In DNA form, the CDR3 reads TGTGCCAGCAGCGCCAGCGGTAGCTCCTACGAGCAGTACTTC. Its protein is CASSASGSSYEQYF.

The sample holds many counts of this clonotype. The rearrangement joins TRBV5-6 to TRBJ1-3; maybe TRBD1 (5 bases). The CDR3 covers 17 residues. The V end lost 7 bases, the J end lost 0 bases, and 20 bases lay between the germline ends. The germline CDR1 and CDR2 sequences are SGHDT and YYEEEE. CDR3 nucleotides: TGTGCCAGCGGGCTAATAGACAGAACCGTCTCTGGAAACACCATATATTTT. Residues: CASGLIDRTVSGNTIYF.

This clonotype was observed once. This chain links TRBV19 with TRBJ2-1; TRBD1 might be the D (6 bases). Germline V gene sequence: CDR1 LNHDA, CDR2 SQIVND (reference sequence). The CDR3 extends over 14 amino acids. The V and J ends lost 3 bases and 9 bases respectively, with 15 bases between them. The CDR3 spells CASSITGSGAEQFF. The CDR3 DNA sequence: TGTGCCAGTAGTATTACAGGGTCAGGTGCTGAGCAGTTCTTC.

This clonotype showed up just a few times. The chain links TRBV20-1 to TRBJ2-1, with TRBD2 as a possible D gene (5 bases). Germline V gene data show CDR1 as DFQATT and CDR2 as SNEGSKA (reference sequence). The CDR3 contains 15 residues. Trimming stripped 5 bases from V and 1 base from J, with 15 bases between. The CDR3 loop is CSAPSLGESYNEQFF. The CDR3 nucleotides are TGCAGTGCTCCATCGCTTGGGGAGTCCTACAATGAGCAGTTCTTC.

The genes are TRBV7-8 and TRBJ2-3; no definite D call. The CDR3 totals 15 residues. Trimming removed 1 base from V and 0 bases from J, with 8 bases in between. Germline values: CDR1 SGHVS, CDR2 FQNEAQ. The CDR3 DNA reads as TGTGCCAGCAGCTTAGTGGGCATTAGCACAGATACGCAGTATTTT. Amino acid sequence: CASSLVGISTDTQYF.

This sequence joins TRBV12-3 or TRBV12-4 and TRBJ2-1, with D unresolved. The CDR3 loop spans 13 amino acids. V lost 6 bases and J lost 4, with 10 bases in between. The CDR3 loop reads CASSQLGYNEQFF. DNA for the CDR3: TGTGCCAGCAGCCAACTGGGGTACAATGAGCAGTTCTTC.